This is a list of T cell receptor beta chains from one sample in a study of T cells in Graves' hyperthyroidism and ophthalmopathy. MiXCR, run by TCRdb on the multiplex PCR reads, gives a single entry per CDR3 protein. The profile shows about 290,000 distinct CDR3 sequences, less than 20% of them singletons. Sequencing used blood. The receptors derive from a man aged 45-65 years with Graves' ophthalmopathy. Each CDR3 is given with its conserved first and last residue. A D gene is named only where the DNA matches it firmly. Only some rows state a clone size, as once, few, many or a class for expanded clones.

J: TRBJ2-7
V: TRBV5-1
D: TRBD1
size: .
DNA: TGCGCCAGCAGCTCCGTCCCCACTCCGGGACAGGCGTACGAGCAGTACTTC
CDR3: CASSSVPTPGQAYEQYF

J: TRBJ2-7
V: TRBV7-3
D: TRBD2
size: many
DNA: TGTGCCAGCAGCTTAAATGCGGGAGGGACGGACGAGCAGTACTTC
CDR3: CASSLNAGGTDEQYF

J: TRBJ1-5
V: TRBV3-1
D: .
size: .
DNA: TGTGCCAGCAGCCAACCTCTGGCGGGGAATCAGCCCCAGCATTTT
CDR3: CASSQPLAGNQPQHF

J: TRBJ2-5
V: TRBV12-3/TRBV12-4
D: .
size: many
DNA: TGTGCCAGCAGTTTTCGGCAACCCAGAGAGACCCAGTACTTC
CDR3: CASSFRQPRETQYF

J: TRBJ1-5
V: TRBV5-5
D: TRBD1
size: .
DNA: TGTGCCAGCAGCTTCGGGACAGGGCATCAGCCCCAGCATTTT
CDR3: CASSFGTGHQPQHF

J: TRBJ2-7
V: TRBV4-1
D: .
size: .
DNA: TGCGCCAGCAGCCAAGAAAGAAGCTACGAGCAGTACTTC
CDR3: CASSQERSYEQYF

J: TRBJ2-3
V: TRBV5-1
D: TRBD1
size: few
DNA: TGCGCCAGTAAGGACAGGGGCGGCACAGATACGCAGTATTTT
CDR3: CASKDRGGTDTQYF

J: TRBJ1-5
V: TRBV2
D: .
size: many
DNA: TGTGCCAGCACAACGGACGGGAGCAATCAGCCCCAGCATTTT
CDR3: CASTTDGSNQPQHF

J: TRBJ2-7
V: TRBV10-3
D: TRBD1
size: .
DNA: TGTGCCATCACCGAGACAGGGGACCATCGCGAGCAGTACTTC
CDR3: CAITETGDHREQYF

J: TRBJ1-2
V: TRBV12-3/TRBV12-4
D: .
size: .
DNA: TGTGCCAGCAGCCGCGGGGCCGAGAGGGATGGCTACACCTTC
CDR3: CASSRGAERDGYTF

J: TRBJ1-5
V: TRBV29-1
D: .
size: many
DNA: TGCAGCGCCCAAGCGGGGGGACAGCCCCAGCATTTT
CDR3: CSAQAGGQPQHF

J: TRBJ2-3
V: TRBV9
D: TRBD2
size: .
DNA: TGTGCCAGCAGCGTAGCACTAGCGGAGCCAACGAGCACAGATACGCAGTATTTT
CDR3: CASSVALAEPTSTDTQYF

J: TRBJ2-5
V: TRBV12-3/TRBV12-4
D: .
size: few
DNA: TGTGCCAGCAGTTTACGACGGAGGCAAGAGACCCAGTACTTC
CDR3: CASSLRRRQETQYF

J: TRBJ2-1
V: TRBV18
D: TRBD2
size: .
DNA: TGTGCCAGCTCACCAGGGGGAGGAGCGGGAGGCCCCAATGAGCAGTTCTTC
CDR3: CASSPGGGAGGPNEQFF

J: TRBJ1-2
V: TRBV6-9
D: .
size: few
DNA: TGTGCCAGCAGTTACGATATTGGAGGGAAGCTTGGTGGCTACACCTTC
CDR3: CASSYDIGGKLGGYTF

J: TRBJ2-4
V: TRBV9
D: TRBD2
size: few
DNA: TGTGCCAGCAGCGGTGGGACTAGCGGGAGTATAGGAGCCAAAAACATTCAGTACTTC
CDR3: CASSGGTSGSIGAKNIQYF

J: TRBJ2-7
V: TRBV11-2
D: .
size: many
DNA: TGTGCCAGCACCCCCGGGCGGGAAGCCTACGAGCAGTACTTC
CDR3: CASTPGREAYEQYF

J: TRBJ2-6
V: TRBV11-2
D: .
size: many
DNA: TGTGCCAGCAGCTTAGGTCGCCTTAGCAGGGTGTCTGGGGCCAACGTCCTGACTTTC
CDR3: CASSLGRLSRVSGANVLTF

J: TRBJ2-3
V: TRBV11-2
D: .
size: many
DNA: TGTGCCAGCAGCCAACGAGGGGGGAGCACAGATACGCAGTATTTT
CDR3: CASSQRGGSTDTQYF

J: TRBJ1-4
V: TRBV5-4
D: TRBD1
size: .
DNA: TGTGCCAGCAGCTACAGACAGGGTGCGCGAGAAAAACTGTTTTTT
CDR3: CASSYRQGAREKLFF

J: TRBJ1-5
V: TRBV2
D: .
size: .
DNA: TGTGCCAGCAGTCAATTGGCCAGCAATCAGCCCCAGCATTTT
CDR3: CASSQLASNQPQHF

J: TRBJ2-7
V: TRBV18
D: .
size: many
DNA: TGTGCCAGCTCACTGGCCAGCTATTACGAGCAGTACTTC
CDR3: CASSLASYYEQYF

J: TRBJ2-3
V: TRBV4-1
D: .
size: few
DNA: TGCGCCAGCAGCCAAAGTCCCAGGGATACGCAGTATTTT
CDR3: CASSQSPRDTQYF

J: TRBJ2-2
V: TRBV7-3
D: .
size: few
DNA: TGTGCCAGCAGCTTAGGGCTTCCCACCGGGGAGCTGTTTTTT
CDR3: CASSLGLPTGELFF

J: TRBJ2-3
V: TRBV10-3
D: .
size: few
DNA: TGTGCCATCAGGGGGTCCTTAGCGGGCACAGATACGCAGTATTTT
CDR3: CAIRGSLAGTDTQYF

J: TRBJ2-3
V: TRBV27
D: .
size: few
DNA: TGTGCCAGCCGGAAGGGGCCCCTAGATACGCAGTATTTT
CDR3: CASRKGPLDTQYF

J: TRBJ2-3
V: TRBV5-1
D: .
size: few
DNA: TGCGCCAGCAGCTTGGCAGGGCGGGACCTCACAGATACGCAGTATTTT
CDR3: CASSLAGRDLTDTQYF

J: TRBJ2-1
V: TRBV11-3
D: .
size: many
DNA: TGTGCCAGCAGCTCCGAGTACGGTGAGCAGTTCTTC
CDR3: CASSSEYGEQFF

J: TRBJ1-3
V: TRBV24-1
D: .
size: few
DNA: TGTGCCACCAGTGACCCCGGATTGGAGGGAAACACCATATATTTT
CDR3: CATSDPGLEGNTIYF

J: TRBJ2-5
V: TRBV7-9
D: TRBD1
size: .
DNA: TGTGCCAGCAGCCCCGGGACAGGTGAAGTGACCCAGTACTTC
CDR3: CASSPGTGEVTQYF

J: TRBJ2-5
V: TRBV11-2
D: TRBD1
size: .
DNA: TGTGCCAGCAGCTTAGGTACGACAGGGAAATCGGAAGAGACCCAGTACTTC
CDR3: CASSLGTTGKSEETQYF

J: TRBJ2-3
V: TRBV5-1
D: .
size: .
DNA: TGCGCCAGCAGCTTGCTGGGGGTCTCTAGCAGCACAGATACGCAGTATTTT
CDR3: CASSLLGVSSSTDTQYF

J: TRBJ2-7
V: TRBV3-1
D: TRBD2
size: .
DNA: TGTGCCAGCAGCCAACTAGCGGTGACCTACGAGCAGTACTTC
CDR3: CASSQLAVTYEQYF

J: TRBJ2-1
V: TRBV30
D: .
size: many
DNA: .
CDR3: CAWSFGPGGNEQFF

J: TRBJ1-6
V: TRBV12-3/TRBV12-4
D: .
size: few
DNA: TGTGCCAGCATGATAGGACCCTCCTATAATTCACCCCTCCACTTT
CDR3: CASMIGPSYNSPLHF

J: TRBJ1-1
V: TRBV11-2
D: .
size: many
DNA: TGTGCCAGCAGCTTAAACAGGGCGAACACTGAAGCTTTCTTT
CDR3: CASSLNRANTEAFF

J: TRBJ2-3
V: TRBV20-1
D: TRBD2
size: .
DNA: TGCAGTGCTAGGAAGAACCCGGGACTATCCACAGATACGCAGTATTTT
CDR3: CSARKNPGLSTDTQYF

J: TRBJ2-3
V: TRBV29-1
D: .
size: few
DNA: TGCAGCGTTGGAGTGCGGACAGATACGCAGTATTTT
CDR3: CSVGVRTDTQYF

J: TRBJ2-2
V: TRBV9
D: TRBD2
size: .
DNA: TGTGCCAGCACCGCCGCAGGGACTAGCGGGAGTTTCGCCGGGGAGCTGTTTTTT
CDR3: CASTAAGTSGSFAGELFF

J: TRBJ2-2
V: TRBV27
D: .
size: few
DNA: TGTGCCAGCCAAGAGGGGAACACCGGGGAGCTGTTTTTT
CDR3: CASQEGNTGELFF

J: TRBJ2-5
V: TRBV11-2
D: TRBD2
size: many
DNA: TGTGCCAGCAGCTTAGGAGGCCTAGCGGGAGGGCCTAGAGAGACCCAGTACTTC
CDR3: CASSLGGLAGGPRETQYF

J: TRBJ2-7
V: TRBV6-1
D: TRBD2
size: .
DNA: TGTGCCAGCAGTGAACTAGCGGGAGGGCCTGTGGAGCAGTACTTC
CDR3: CASSELAGGPVEQYF

J: TRBJ1-1
V: TRBV16
D: .
size: many
DNA: TGTGCCAGCAGCCACCTGGGCTTGGGACAAAACACTGAAGCTTTCTTT
CDR3: CASSHLGLGQNTEAFF

J: TRBJ1-5
V: TRBV6-2/TRBV6-3
D: .
size: many
DNA: TGTGCCAGCAAGGGCGCACAGGGTTCCTATCAGCCCCAGCATTTT
CDR3: CASKGAQGSYQPQHF

J: TRBJ1-1
V: TRBV14
D: TRBD1
size: .
DNA: TGTGCCAGCAGCCACCGGGACAGGGGGCAAACATTCGGGAACACTAAAGCTTTCTTT
CDR3: CASSHRDRGQTFGNTKAFF

J: TRBJ2-3
V: TRBV2
D: TRBD2
size: many
DNA: TGTGCCAGCAGTCGGGGGGGAAACACAGATACGCAGTATTTT
CDR3: CASSRGGNTDTQYF

J: TRBJ2-3
V: TRBV10-3
D: TRBD2
size: many
DNA: TGTGCCACCAGCCTAGCGGGATTCACAGATACGCAGTATTTT
CDR3: CATSLAGFTDTQYF

J: TRBJ1-2
V: TRBV28
D: .
size: many
DNA: TGTGCCAGCTTGGGCGCCGGGGGGCCCTATGGCTACACCTTC
CDR3: CASLGAGGPYGYTF

J: TRBJ1-1
V: TRBV6-1
D: .
size: .
DNA: TGTGCCAGCAGGGTAAGGGCAGGGTTGAACACTGAAGCTTTCTTT
CDR3: CASRVRAGLNTEAFF

J: TRBJ2-3
V: TRBV6-5
D: .
size: .
DNA: TGTGCCAGCAGTTACGGAGAAAGCACAGGTACGCAGTATTTT
CDR3: CASSYGESTGTQYF

J: TRBJ2-7
V: TRBV6-1
D: .
size: many
DNA: TGTGCCAGCAGTTGGTTGGACAGAGGCTACGAGCAGTACTTC
CDR3: CASSWLDRGYEQYF

J: TRBJ2-2
V: TRBV7-3
D: TRBD1
size: few
DNA: TGTGCCAGCAGCCTACAGGGGGCGGGCACCGGGGAGCTGTTTTTT
CDR3: CASSLQGAGTGELFF

J: TRBJ2-7
V: TRBV10-3
D: .
size: few
DNA: TGTGCCATCAGTGTGGGCGGCCCAAGGGTCGAGCAGTACTTC
CDR3: CAISVGGPRVEQYF

J: TRBJ1-3
V: TRBV7-8
D: TRBD1
size: .
DNA: TGTGCCAGCAGCCCGCGGGACAGGGGGTGGGGAAACACCATATATTTT
CDR3: CASSPRDRGWGNTIYF

J: TRBJ2-1
V: TRBV10-2
D: TRBD2
size: .
DNA: TGCGCCAGCAGTGAGCCCAGACTAGCGCAGCAGTTCTTC
CDR3: CASSEPRLAQQFF

J: TRBJ1-1
V: TRBV5-5
D: .
size: few
DNA: TGTGCCAGCAGCGGGTTGGGACGGTTGAACACTGAAGCTTTCTTT
CDR3: CASSGLGRLNTEAFF